These 17 T cell receptor beta chains were all obtained from the same sample, sequenced in a study of Ad26.COV2.S vaccination and SARS-CoV-2 variants (dated by TCRdb to about 2021). This sample's treatment or condition label indicates: about 20 received Ad26.COV2.S at low or high dose, single or two shots; about 5 received placebo; per-sample allocation not given. For vaccine and placebo recipients, the sequenced repertoires came from samples collected on day 63 after the first injection. The protocol used for the library was the immunoSEQ multiplex PCR assay. TCRdb provides this immuneACCESS table in a form limited to in-frame rearrangements. Some clones are lacking; in checked studies, under half of them reflect an unresolved V gene, and why the rest are absent is not known. Present in this sample are a few hundred thousand clones, roughly 80% of which were seen just once. The ten largest clones capture roughly 7.4% of the sample.

The sample was peripheral blood, taken in a trial of Ad26.COV2.S vaccine versus placebo. All receptors derive from a person aged 18 to 59 who received the Ad26.COV2.S COVID-19 vaccine or a placebo.

This clone was observed once. The chain couples TRBV4-2 to TRBJ2-7; D is perhaps TRBD1 or TRBD2 (6 bases each). Trimming stripped 0 bases from V and 4 bases from J, with 13 bases between. The CDR3 loop spans 15 amino acids. Germline V CDR1 and CDR2: LGHNA, YNFKEQ. The CDR3 sequence is CASSQEVRGGYEQYF. CDR3 in DNA: TGTGCCAGCAGCCAAGAGGTCAGGGGAGGTTACGAGCAGTACTTC.

The table lists this clone with a few counts. The same CDR3 arises from other DNA sequences in this sample as well. The chain combines TRBV6-5 with TRBJ1-1; unclear D gene. The CDR3 runs 12 residues. V was clipped by 6 bases and J by 5 bases, with 10 bases between them. In germline, CDR1 is MNHEY, CDR2 SVGAGI. The CDR3 DNA reads as TGTGCCAGCAGCCCCGGAAGGACTGAAGCTTTCTTT. It is translated as CASSPGRTEAFF.

The rearrangement uses TRBV9 and TRBJ1-6, with TRBD1 as a possible D gene (6 bases). V lost 0 bases and J lost 10, with 14 bases in between. Germline CDR1 SGDLS, CDR2 YYNGEE. The length of the CDR3 is 15 residues. This CDR3 reads CASSVAGGGGSPLHF. CDR3 DNA: TGTGCCAGCAGCGTAGCCGGAGGGGGGGGATCACCCCTCCACTTT.

This chain connects TRBV4-1 to TRBJ1-2; D unclear. The CDR3 contains 15 residues. Germline values: CDR1 MGHRA, CDR2 YSYEKL. Trimming cost V 0 bases and J 10 bases, with 18 bases left between them. In DNA form, the CDR3 reads TGCGCCAGCAGCCAAGATCCCTCCCGGGGTCAGGACTACACCTTC. Translating it yields CASSQDPSRGQDYTF.

V is TRBV11-3 and J is TRBJ2-1; TRBD2 matches at 7 bases. V shed 5 bases, J shed 5 bases, and the junction held 9 bases outside the gene matches. CDR3 length equals 15 residues. Per germline, CDR1 SGHNT and CDR2 YENEEA. CDR3 nucleotide sequence: TGTGCCAGCAGCGAACAAAGAGCGGGGAACAATGAGCAGTTCTTC. It codes for CASSEQRAGNNEQFF.

The chain uses TRBV4-1 and TRBJ2-1; 10 positions match TRBD2. CDR1 MGHRA and CDR2 YSYEKL come from the germline V gene. The trim removed 1 base at V and 7 bases at J, leaving 10 bases unmatched. The CDR3 covers 17 residues. The DNA for the CDR3 is TGCGCCAGCAGCCAAGTTCGTCCGGGACTAGCGTCGAATGAGCAGTTCTTC. It encodes CASSQVRPGLASNEQFF.

This clone has a handful of counts. The CDR3 coding sequence is TGTGCCACCAAACAGATGAACACTGAAGCTTTCTTT. Translating gives CATKQMNTEAFF. This chain connects TRBV19 to TRBJ1-1; no clear D. V was clipped by 10 bases and J by 0 bases, with 9 bases between them. This CDR3 contains 12 residues. The V gene's germline CDR1 is LNHDA and CDR2 SQIVND (reference sequence). Combining the CDR3 with reference TRBV19 and TRBJ1-1 gives the whole variable domain DGGITQSPKYLFRKEGQNVTLSCEQNLNHDAMYWYRQDPGQGLRLIYYSQIVNDFQKGDIAEGYSVSREKKESFPLTVTSAQKNPTAFYLCATKQMNTEAFFGQGTRLTVV.

The chain is built from TRBV7-6 and TRBJ1-1, with 7 bases matching TRBD1. Unmatched junction bases numbered 4, after V lost 1 base and J lost 8 bases. The CDR3 covers 13 residues. Germline loops: CDR1 SGHVS, CDR2 FNYEAQ. CDR3 bases: TGTGCCAGCAGCTTAGAATGGACAGGAGAAGCTTTCTTT. It codes for CASSLEWTGEAFF.

This clone has at least ten counts. The V gene is TRBV6-4, the J gene TRBJ2-3, with 7 bases fitting TRBD1. CDR1 and CDR2 from the germline V gene are MRHNA and SNTAGT. Germline trimming cut 4 bases from V and 5 bases from J; bases unmatched to any gene: 9. The CDR3 is made up of 15 amino acids. CDR3 DNA sequence: TGTGCCAGCAGTGCCGACAGGGCTGGGGGAGATACGCAGTATTTT. Its translation is CASSADRAGGDTQYF.

The rearrangement joins TRBV5-1 to TRBJ1-2; D might be TRBD1 (6 bases). The CDR3 contains 14 residues. Between the trimmed V and J ends, which lost 1 base and 6 bases, there was a span of 13 bases. Germline-derived CDR1 and CDR2 are SGHRS and YFSETQ. The CDR3 is CASSLRGGRDGYTF. The CDR3 nucleotides are TGCGCCAGCAGCTTGCGTGGGGGGCGGGATGGCTACACCTTC.

The chain joins TRBV5-1 to TRBJ1-1; D perhaps matches TRBD1 (5 bases). The V gene's germline CDR1 is SGHRS and CDR2 YFSETQ. CDR3 size: 15 residues. Trimming took 4 bases from V and 0 from J, leaving 13 bases between them. The CDR3 is CASSPTAGVNTEAFF. In DNA, the CDR3 is TGCGCCAGCAGCCCCACTGCGGGGGTGAACACTGAAGCTTTCTTT.

This chain uses TRBV6-5 with TRBJ2-5; D ambiguous. V lost 5 bases to trimming and J lost 5 bases, with 15 bases between them. The germline gives CDR1 MNHEY, CDR2 SVGAGI. This CDR3 comprises 14 residues. The CDR3 nucleotides are TGTGCCAGCAGTCCACCGGAGCTTGTGGAGACCCAGTACTTC. Amino acid sequence: CASSPPELVETQYF.

The chain's CDR3 is CASSPLGGRYTEAFF. The CDR3 region has the DNA TGTGCCAGCAGCCCCCTTGGGGGCCGCTACACTGAAGCTTTCTTT. The chain carries TRBV14 and TRBJ1-1; D might be TRBD1 (6 bases). The length of the CDR3 is 15 residues. The germline V gene encodes CDR1 SGHDN and CDR2 FVKESK. The V end lost 4 bases, the J end lost 3 bases, and 15 bases lay between the germline ends.

V and J are TRBV7-2 and TRBJ2-2; no definite D call. V shed 1 base and J shed 6 bases, with 12 bases lying between them. Germline CDR1 is SGHTA and CDR2 is FQGNSA. The CDR3 extends over 15 amino acids. CDR3 protein: CASSLGVDEAGELFF. In DNA, the CDR3 is TGTGCCAGCAGCTTAGGCGTTGACGAGGCCGGGGAGCTGTTTTTT.

The chain joins TRBV9 to TRBJ1-1; D call uncertain. V lost 5 bases and J 6 bases, leaving 20 bases between the germline ends. CDR1 is SGDLS and CDR2 is YYNGEE in the germline V gene. CDR3 length equals 15 residues. Here the CDR3 DNA reads TGTGCCAGCAGTCCTCACGTGGCAGGAGCGGCTGAAGCTTTCTTT. Protein: CASSPHVAGAAEAFF.

The chain uses TRBV7-9 and TRBJ1-1; D is uncertain. Germline CDR1 SEHNR, CDR2 FQNEAQ (reference sequence). This CDR3 has 13 amino acids. V lost 5 bases to trimming and J lost 0 bases, with 7 bases between them. The CDR3 bases are TGTGCCAGCAGCCGCCGATTGAACACTGAAGCTTTCTTT. Protein product: CASSRRLNTEAFF. The entire variable domain, with the rest obtained from reference TRBV7-9 and TRBJ1-1, is as follows: DTGVSQNPRHKITKRGQNVTFRCDPISEHNRLYWYRQTLGQGPEFLTYFQNEAQLEKSRLLSDRFSAERPKGSFSTLEIQRTEQGDSAMYLCASSRRLNTEAFFGQGTRLTVV.

The chain is built from TRBV7-2 and TRBJ1-6; tentative D call: TRBD1 (5 bases). CDR1 is SGHTA, CDR2 FQGNSA, per germline. Trimming took 5 bases from V and 7 from J, leaving 12 bases between them. The CDR3 runs to 14 residues. Here the CDR3 reads CASSLDRGNSPLHF. The CDR3 DNA is TGTGCCAGCAGCCTCGACCGGGGGAATTCACCCCTCCACTTT.